Listed below are T cell receptor beta chains from one sample, sequenced in a study of Graves' ophthalmopathy and Graves' hyperthyroidism. TCRdb ran MiXCR on the multiplex PCR reads and lists one entry per CDR3 protein. Among 560,000 or so distinct CDR3 sequences listed, 35% to 45% were seen once. The material sequenced was peripheral blood or thyroid tissue (not recorded which). The receptors were sampled from an adult man with Graves' hyperthyroidism. CDR3s include the opening cysteine and the closing phenylalanine or tryptophan. The D gene is left open where the match is weak. Some rows mark clone size as missing; the rest say once, few, many or name a class of expanded clone.

cdr3_nt,cdr3_aa,clone_size,j_call,d_call,v_call
TGTGCCAGCAGCTTAAGTGCTTGGACCGGGGAGCTGTTTTTT,CASSLSAWTGELFF,many,TRBJ2-2,.,TRBV7-9
TGTGCCAGCAGTTTCGGGCCTCAGCCGGAGACCCAGTACTTC,CASSFGPQPETQYF,.,TRBJ2-5,.,TRBV2
TGTGCCAGCAGCCCCGGGGGACGGGATCGTGGCTACACCTTC,CASSPGGRDRGYTF,many,TRBJ1-2,.,TRBV14
TGTGCCAGCAGGCCACGCGACAGCTATGGCTACACCTTC,CASRPRDSYGYTF,many,TRBJ1-2,.,TRBV6-5
TGTGCCAGCAGTGAATTACAACAGGAGCCCCAGCATTTT,CASSELQQEPQHF,.,TRBJ1-5,.,TRBV6-1
TGTGCCAGCAGTGACAGGGGCCCTAGCACTGAAGCTTTCTTT,CASSDRGPSTEAFF,.,TRBJ1-1,TRBD1,TRBV10-3
TGCAGCTTAGAATGGCAGGACAACGAGCAGTACTTC,CSLEWQDNEQYF,.,TRBJ2-7,.,TRBV29-1
TGTGCCAGCACCCAAGACAGGTCGAACACCGGGGAGCTGTTTTTT,CASTQDRSNTGELFF,many,TRBJ2-2,.,TRBV2
TGCGCCAGCAGCTTGGGTGGTGAGGGGGCCAACGTCCTGACTTTC,CASSLGGEGANVLTF,.,TRBJ2-6,.,TRBV5-1
TGTGCCAGCAGTGGACAGGGACATGGAGGCTACACCTTC,CASSGQGHGGYTF,.,TRBJ1-2,TRBD1,TRBV12-3/TRBV12-4
TGCGCCAGCAGCCAACCCACAGGGGGCGCGGGTGGCTACACCTTC,CASSQPTGGAGGYTF,few,TRBJ1-2,TRBD1,TRBV4-1
TGTGCCAGCAGCACCCCCGGACAGGGGGCAACTAATGAAAAACTGTTTTTT,CASSTPGQGATNEKLFF,once,TRBJ1-4,TRBD1,TRBV7-9
TGTGCCAGCAGCTCGACTAGCGTCGGCGAGCAGTACTTC,CASSSTSVGEQYF,many,TRBJ2-7,TRBD2,TRBV7-3
TGTGCCAGCAGCCAAGGGGAGGCGACTATGGGGGCCAACGTCCTGACTTTC,CASSQGEATMGANVLTF,once,TRBJ2-6,.,TRBV7-8
TGTGCCAGCAGTTCCCGTCGGCTGGGGAACACTGAAGCTTTCTTT,CASSSRRLGNTEAFF,many,TRBJ1-1,.,TRBV12-3/TRBV12-4
TGTGCCAGCAGTGAAGGGGCTAGCGGGGCCAACGAGCAGTACTTC,CASSEGASGANEQYF,many,TRBJ2-7,TRBD2,TRBV6-1
TGTGCCAGCAGTGATCCCGTAGCGGGAGGTACCTACGAGCAGTACTTC,CASSDPVAGGTYEQYF,once,TRBJ2-7,TRBD2,TRBV25-1
TGTGCCAGCAGCCAAGAAAACGCCAATCAGCCCCAGCATTTT,CASSQENANQPQHF,many,TRBJ1-5,.,TRBV4-2
TGTGCCACCAAGACAGGGGGCGAGGACACTGAAGCTTTCTTT,CATKTGGEDTEAFF,few,TRBJ1-1,TRBD1,TRBV12-3/TRBV12-4
TGTGCCAGCAGCTTACCGCCGGGACGGATTAACTATGGCTACACCTTC,CASSLPPGRINYGYTF,many,TRBJ1-2,.,TRBV7-9
TGTGCCAGCAGTGCCCTCGACAATTCACCCCTCCACTTT,CASSALDNSPLHF,many,TRBJ1-6,.,TRBV6-5
TGCGCCAGCAGCTTGATTATGAAGGCCCAGCATTTT,CASSLIMKAQHF,many,TRBJ1-5,.,TRBV5-1
TGCGCCAGCAGCTTGGCCAGGGGGAGAACTGAAGCTTTCTTT,CASSLARGRTEAFF,many,TRBJ1-1,TRBD1,TRBV5-1
TGTGCCAGCAGTTTATCAGGGGGCTGGACTGAAGCTTTCTTT,CASSLSGGWTEAFF,.,TRBJ1-1,TRBD1,TRBV12-3/TRBV12-4
TGTGCCAGCAGTTTAAACAGACGTAATGAAAAACTGTTTTTT,CASSLNRRNEKLFF,few,TRBJ1-4,.,TRBV27
TGTGCCAGCAGTTACTCGATCGAGGTCTACGGGCAGTACTTC,CASSYSIEVYGQYF,.,TRBJ2-7,.,TRBV6-5
TGCAGCGTTTGGGCCATCAGGGGGGGCACTGAAGCTTTCTTT,CSVWAIRGGTEAFF,many,TRBJ1-1,TRBD1,TRBV29-1
TGCGCCAGCAGCCCCGCGAGACAGCTTAATCAGCCCCAGCATTTT,CASSPARQLNQPQHF,.,TRBJ1-5,.,TRBV4-1
TGCAGTGCATCAACCGGGACAGACGATCCAGATACGCAGTATTTT,CSASTGTDDPDTQYF,.,TRBJ2-3,TRBD1,TRBV20-1
TGTGCCACCAGCTCCCCTGGGCGGGGGGCCGGGGAGCTGTTTTTT,CATSSPGRGAGELFF,many,TRBJ2-2,TRBD2,TRBV15
TGTGCCAGCAGTACCCGACCGGGACAGATTATCTATGGCTACACCTTC,CASSTRPGQIIYGYTF,.,TRBJ1-2,TRBD1,TRBV27
TGTGCCAGCACCCTAAGGGGTGAGACCGGGGAGCTGTTTTTT,CASTLRGETGELFF,many,TRBJ2-2,.,TRBV12-3/TRBV12-4
TGTGCCAGTAGCCGAAACAGGGGTAATTCACCCCTCCACTTT,CASSRNRGNSPLHF,.,TRBJ1-6,TRBD1,TRBV19
TGCGCCAGCAGCTTGAAGACGCCAGGGGATGAAAAACTGTTTTTT,CASSLKTPGDEKLFF,once,TRBJ1-4,.,TRBV5-1
TGTGCCAGCAGCCAAGTATCGGGCACAGATACGCAGTATTTT,CASSQVSGTDTQYF,.,TRBJ2-3,.,TRBV3-1
TGTGCCAGCAGTTTTCACCCCGGTACCCGGACAGGGGGCCATCAAGGGCAGTACTTC,CASSFHPGTRTGGHQGQYF,.,TRBJ2-7,TRBD1,TRBV12-3/TRBV12-4
TGTGCCATCAGCCCTAGCGGTCACGAGCAGTACTTC,CAISPSGHEQYF,.,TRBJ2-7,TRBD2,TRBV10-3
TGTGCCAGCTCACCAGAGCAGGGGAGTGAAGCTTTCTTT,CASSPEQGSEAFF,.,TRBJ1-1,.,TRBV18
TGTGCCAGCAGCGTAGAGAGAGGGGGGACGAACACCGGGGAGCTGTTTTTT,CASSVERGGTNTGELFF,many,TRBJ2-2,.,TRBV9
TGTGCCAGCAGGGCCAGGGAGGGGACTGAAGCTTTCTTT,CASRAREGTEAFF,many,TRBJ1-1,.,TRBV12-3/TRBV12-4
TGTGCCAGCAGCCAAGGGGTACGGGAGGTGAACACTGAAGCTTTCTTT,CASSQGVREVNTEAFF,few,TRBJ1-1,.,TRBV3-1
TGCGCCAGCAGCCCCGGGACTAGCGGGGGGGGCCTCACCGGGGAGCTGTTTTTT,CASSPGTSGGGLTGELFF,.,TRBJ2-2,TRBD2,TRBV5-1
TGTGCCAGCAGCAAGTCCTCGACAGGGGCCATGAACACTGAAGCTTTCTTT,CASSKSSTGAMNTEAFF,many,TRBJ1-1,TRBD1,TRBV25-1
TGTGCCAGCAGCTTAGTCACCTACGAGCAGTACTTC,CASSLVTYEQYF,many,TRBJ2-7,.,TRBV7-9
TGTGCCAGCAGGGACGTCCAAGGGCTAGCGGGAGTGCTCTACGAGCAGTACTTC,CASRDVQGLAGVLYEQYF,.,TRBJ2-7,TRBD2,TRBV2
TGTGCCAGCAGCTTGACAGGGGATCCCCTATTAGGCACCTTC,CASSLTGDPLLGTF,.,TRBJ1-2,TRBD1,TRBV11-2
TGCAGTGCTGAGCGGGGCACAGATACGCAGTATTTT,CSAERGTDTQYF,few,TRBJ2-3,.,TRBV20-1